This T cell receptor beta chain was captured by sequencing in a study of blood T cell repertoires in COVID-19. Study overall: Each recovered donor of Cohort 3 presented with two negative PCRs, clearance, or symptom resolution. Some COVID-19 samples were acute and others convalescent; all came from the United States, Italy and Spain. T cells, B-cell-depleted T cells, or PBMCs provided the cDNA or gDNA that served as material.

Only in-frame clones appear in the TCRdb table, and some are missing; sequencing was by immunoSEQ multiplex PCR. Among approximately 200,000 clones listed, roughly 84% were seen once. Participant-reported clinical history was the basis for cohort assignment. This clonotype was sampled from a man aged 25 to 40 in a cohort exposed to, infected with or recovered from COVID-19 (not recorded which). The sequenced material came from PBMCs or T cells enriched from blood (not recorded which).

As DNA, the CDR3 is TGTGCCAGCAGTTACCAGAGGACTAATGAAAAACTGTTTTTT. It yields the protein CASSYQRTNEKLFF. This chain joins TRBV6-5 and TRBJ1-4; D unclear. The CDR3 runs to 14 residues. Trimming stripped 2 bases from V and 2 bases from J, with 6 bases between. Per germline, CDR1 MNHEY and CDR2 SVGAGI.